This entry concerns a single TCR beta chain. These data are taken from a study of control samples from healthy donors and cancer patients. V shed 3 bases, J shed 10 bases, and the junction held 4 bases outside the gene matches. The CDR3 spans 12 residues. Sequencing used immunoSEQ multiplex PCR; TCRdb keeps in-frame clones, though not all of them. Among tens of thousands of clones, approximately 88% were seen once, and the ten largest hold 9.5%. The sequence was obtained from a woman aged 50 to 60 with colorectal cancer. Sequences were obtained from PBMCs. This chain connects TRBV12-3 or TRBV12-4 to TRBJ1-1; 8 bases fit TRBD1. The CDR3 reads CASSFSQGAAFF. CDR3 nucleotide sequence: TGTGCCAGCAGTTTTTCGCAGGGGGCAGCTTTCTTT.